A selection of T cell receptor beta chains follows, all from one sample in a study of OX40 agonist ivuxolimab in advanced cancers. The data were produced by immunoSEQ multiplex PCR, yet TCRdb's version contains in-frame clones alone and is incomplete. Of approximately 30,000 clones listed, about 80% are singletons. The sequenced sample was CD4+ or CD8+ T cells sorted from blood, obtained in a trial of the OX40 agonist ivuxolimab. These TCRs come from an adult with an advanced solid tumor such as melanoma, head and neck, liver or kidney cancer. Each CDR3 is given with its conserved first and last residue. The D gene is left open where the match is weak. Part of the rows lack a size; the others show once, few, many or a class for expanded clones.

D | size | J | V | CDR3 | DNA
TRBD1 | . | TRBJ2-7 | TRBV14 | CASSQGRDRGRYEQYF | TGTGCCAGCAGCCAAGGGAGGGACAGGGGACGCTACGAGCAGTACTTC
. | . | TRBJ1-6 | TRBV30 | CAWSVGSRVISPLHF | TGTGCCTGGAGTGTAGGTAGCAGGGTAATTTCACCCCTCCACTTT
. | . | TRBJ1-1 | TRBV2 | CASRTGVGNTEAFF | TGTGCCAGCCGGACGGGGGTAGGGAACACTGAAGCTTTCTTT
. | . | TRBJ1-2 | TRBV7-2 | CASRGLYVRNYGYTF | TGTGCCAGCAGGGGTCTTTACGTCCGTAACTATGGCTACACCTTC
. | . | TRBJ2-7 | TRBV7-2 | CASSDPGHGFYEQYF | TGTGCCAGCAGCGATCCGGGACATGGTTTTTACGAGCAGTACTTC
. | . | TRBJ2-7 | TRBV6-5 | CASSYRGYEQYF | TGTGCCAGCAGTTACCGGGGTTACGAGCAGTACTTC
. | . | TRBJ1-5 | TRBV19 | CASSIQASPGYQPQHF | TGTGCCAGTAGTATTCAGGCCAGCCCGGGGTATCAGCCCCAGCATTTT
. | few | TRBJ2-7 | TRBV14 | CASSLVRVSEQYF | TGTGCCAGCAGCTTGGTGAGGGTAAGCGAGCAGTACTTC
. | . | TRBJ2-1 | TRBV5-4 | CASSLEGTHNEQFF | TGTGCCAGCAGCTTGGAAGGGACACACAATGAGCAGTTCTTC
. | . | TRBJ2-5 | TRBV5-4 | CASGAGGETQYF | TGTGCCAGCGGGGCGGGTGGAGAGACCCAGTACTTC
. | . | TRBJ2-6 | TRBV7-6 | CASSLDIGTGPSSGANVLTF | TGTGCCAGCAGCTTAGATATTGGCACAGGGCCCAGCTCTGGGGCCAACGTCCTGACTTTC
. | . | TRBJ1-2 | TRBV11-2 | CASSSRAPWDGYTF | TGTGCCAGCAGCTCTCGGGCTCCCTGGGATGGCTACACCTTC
. | few | TRBJ1-1 | TRBV5-6 | CASSLGEATEAFF | TGTGCCAGCAGCTTGGGGGAGGCCACTGAAGCTTTCTTT
TRBD2 | . | TRBJ2-7 | TRBV7-9 | CASSLVSGAYEQYF | TGTGCCAGCAGCTTAGTAAGCGGGGCCTACGAGCAGTACTTC
. | . | TRBJ1-1 | TRBV29-1 | CSVQQGYTEAFF | TGCAGCGTCCAACAAGGATACACTGAAGCTTTCTTT
. | . | TRBJ2-1 | TRBV7-2 | CASSSGQYNEQFF | TGTGCCAGCAGCTCCGGCCAGTACAATGAGCAGTTCTTC
TRBD1 | few | TRBJ1-4 | TRBV5-6 | CASSLEGQGVEKLFF | TGTGCCAGCAGCTTGGAGGGACAGGGGGTGGAAAAACTGTTTTTT
TRBD2 | . | TRBJ2-1 | TRBV5-1 | CAIRPPAGGRDEQFF | TGCGCCATCCGTCCCCCAGCGGGGGGGAGGGATGAGCAGTTCTTC
. | few | TRBJ2-3 | TRBV7-9 | CASSLERGRSTDTQYF | TGTGCCAGCAGCTTAGAAAGGGGACGAAGCACAGATACGCAGTATTTT
. | . | TRBJ1-1 | TRBV6-6 | CASSYSGTGEAFF | TGTGCCAGCAGTTACTCGGGGACCGGCGAAGCTTTCTTT
. | . | TRBJ2-7 | TRBV18 | CASSQDWSSYEQYF | TGTGCCAGCTCCCAGGACTGGAGCTCCTACGAGCAGTACTTC
. | once | TRBJ2-6 | TRBV7-9 | CASSLGFGTGANVLTF | TGTGCCAGCAGCTTAGGGTTCGGGACAGGGGCCAACGTCCTGACTTTC
. | . | TRBJ1-3 | TRBV6-5 | CASSYSSGTGNTIYF | TGTGCCAGCAGTTACTCGTCGGGTACTGGAAACACCATATATTTT
. | . | TRBJ2-3 | TRBV4-3 | CASSPRGQRTDTQYF | TGCGCCAGCAGCCCCCGCGGACAGCGCACAGATACGCAGTATTTT
. | . | TRBJ1-2 | TRBV5-6 | CASSRPDRIYGYTF | TGTGCCAGCAGCCGGCCCGACAGGATATATGGCTACACCTTC
TRBD1 | . | TRBJ1-6 | TRBV11-2 | CASSLGQGGSPLHF | TGTGCCAGCAGCTTAGGACAGGGTGGGTCACCCCTCCACTTT
. | . | TRBJ1-1 | TRBV27 | CASSLSGGGTEAFF | TGTGCCAGCAGTCTAAGTGGAGGGGGCACTGAAGCTTTCTTT
. | large | TRBJ1-1 | TRBV7-2 | CASSYGGTEAFF | TGTGCCAGCAGCTACGGAGGCACTGAAGCTTTCTTT
. | . | TRBJ1-2 | TRBV5-6 | CASSLGDNPIGYGYTF | TGTGCCAGCAGCCTGGGGGACAACCCGATTGGCTATGGCTACACCTTC
. | . | TRBJ2-2 | TRBV6-5 | CASSYEDTGELFF | TGTGCCAGCAGTTACGAGGACACCGGGGAGCTGTTTTTT
. | . | TRBJ1-2 | TRBV6-5 | CASSFGAGADGYTF | TGTGCCAGCAGTTTCGGCGCAGGGGCTGATGGCTACACCTTC
. | . | TRBJ1-3 | TRBV7-8 | CASSLGDSSGNTIYF | TGTGCCAGCAGCTTGGGGGATAGCTCTGGAAACACCATATATTTT
TRBD1 | few | TRBJ2-7 | TRBV10-3 | CAISGWTGFNEQYF | TGTGCCATCAGTGGTTGGACAGGGTTCAACGAGCAGTACTTC
. | once | TRBJ2-7 | TRBV5-1 | CASSLVGQGDQYF | TGCGCCAGCAGCTTGGTTGGGCAGGGCGATCAGTACTTC
TRBD1 | once | TRBJ1-1 | TRBV4-1 | CASSQDRDRMRTEAFF | TGCGCCAGCAGCCAAGACCGGGACAGAATGAGGACTGAAGCTTTCTTT
TRBD1 | . | TRBJ1-2 | TRBV6-6 | CASSYGAGGSGGYTF | TGTGCCAGCAGTTACGGGGCAGGGGGCTCTGGTGGCTACACCTTC
. | . | TRBJ2-3 | TRBV7-8 | CASSKWAGTDTQYF | TGTGCCAGCAGCAAGTGGGCGGGGACAGATACGCAGTATTTT
. | . | TRBJ1-2 | TRBV19 | CASSMWTPEGYTF | TGTGCCAGTAGTATGTGGACCCCGGAGGGCTACACCTTC
. | . | TRBJ1-4 | TRBV10-2 | CASSESEVRNEKLFF | TGCGCCAGCAGTGAGTCGGAGGTTCGGAATGAAAAACTGTTTTTT
. | few | TRBJ1-1 | TRBV5-5 | CASSLGENTEAFF | TGTGCCAGCAGCTTGGGGGAGAACACTGAAGCTTTCTTT
TRBD2 | . | TRBJ2-1 | TRBV10-2 | CASSELAGTYNEQFF | TGCGCCAGCAGTGAACTAGCGGGGACTTACAATGAGCAGTTCTTC
. | . | TRBJ2-7 | TRBV7-9 | CASSRGGYEQYF | TGTGCCAGCAGCCGGGGCGGGTACGAGCAGTACTTC
. | once | TRBJ2-7 | TRBV11-3 | CASSLEGEHYEQYF | TGTGCCAGCAGCTTAGAGGGAGAGCACTACGAGCAGTACTTC
TRBD1 | . | TRBJ2-2 | TRBV19 | CATWRGGRYVTGELFF | TGTGCCACCTGGCGAGGGGGCCGTTATGTCACCGGGGAGCTGTTTTTT
. | . | TRBJ1-4 | TRBV14 | CASSQEIGGASEKLFF | TGTGCCAGCAGCCAAGAAATCGGGGGCGCGTCTGAAAAACTGTTTTTT
TRBD1 | medium-sized | TRBJ1-4 | TRBV19 | CASSVRDRRGNEKLFF | TGTGCCAGTAGTGTACGGGACAGGCGGGGTAATGAAAAACTGTTTTTT